This T cell receptor beta chain was captured by sequencing in a study of shared clonotypes between healthy human individuals. Overall study results and limits: In general, naive subsets displayed greater estimated richness than memory subsets did.

Generated by immunoSEQ multiplex PCR, the TCRdb table keeps only in-frame clones and is missing some. The table records some 660,000 clones, around 78% of them present only once. The CDR3 has 15 residues. V shed 5 bases and J shed 1 base, with 15 bases lying between them. Germline V gene lookup returns CDR1 MDHEN and CDR2 SYDVKM. At least ten counts were recorded for this clone. What it binds is not known. Sample: memory CD4+ T cells sorted from blood. As to subset: CD45RA-negative fraction. The gene calls are TRBV28 and TRBJ2-7; maybe TRBD2 (6 bases). The clonotype comes from a woman younger than 45 in good health. In DNA form, the CDR3 reads TGTGCCAGCAGTCCCCTGGGGGGAGTGTCCTACGAGCAGTACTTC. The encoded protein is CASSPLGGVSYEQYF.